These T cell receptor beta chains were read from a single sample in a study of cytomegalovirus exposure and HLA in healthy donors. Assay: immunoSEQ multiplex PCR; the TCRdb copy retains only in-frame clones and omits some. The repertoire shows just over 80,000 clones; the top ten hold approximately 1%. The sequenced material came from PBMCs. The receptors come from a woman in her twenties or thirties in good health and CMV-seronegative. Each CDR3 is given with its conserved first and last residue. D genes are given only for firm matches.

j_call: TRBJ1-2
v_call: TRBV4-1
d_call: .
cdr3_nt: TGCGCCAGCAGCCAAGTGAAAGCGGGGGGGTCCTATGGCTACACCTTC
cdr3_aa: CASSQVKAGGSYGYTF

j_call: TRBJ2-1
v_call: TRBV7-8
d_call: TRBD2
cdr3_nt: TGTGCCAGCAGCCCCGGGACTAGTTTGGATGAGCAGTTCTTC
cdr3_aa: CASSPGTSLDEQFF

j_call: TRBJ1-1
v_call: TRBV19
d_call: TRBD1
cdr3_nt: TGTGCCAGTAGTATAACCGGGACAGGGAACACTGAAGCTTTCTTT
cdr3_aa: CASSITGTGNTEAFF

j_call: TRBJ1-6
v_call: TRBV6-6
d_call: TRBD1
cdr3_nt: TGTGCCAGCAATTTGGACAGGGGCGGTTCACCCCTCCACTTT
cdr3_aa: CASNLDRGGSPLHF

j_call: TRBJ1-1
v_call: TRBV7-9
d_call: .
cdr3_nt: TGTGCCAGCAGCTTAGGTCCGGTGGGATCAGGGACTGAAGCTTTCTTT
cdr3_aa: CASSLGPVGSGTEAFF

j_call: TRBJ1-4
v_call: TRBV5-1
d_call: .
cdr3_nt: TGCGCCAGCAGCTTGGAAGGTGGGGCGACGATTAAAAAACTGTTTTTT
cdr3_aa: CASSLEGGATIKKLFF

j_call: TRBJ2-6
v_call: TRBV19
d_call: TRBD1
cdr3_nt: TGTGCCACAGGGACAGTAGGCTCTGGGGCCAACGTCCTGACTTTC
cdr3_aa: CATGTVGSGANVLTF

j_call: TRBJ2-5
v_call: TRBV25-1
d_call: TRBD2
cdr3_nt: TGTGCCAGCAGTGTACGTATACCGGGACTAGCGGGCCAAGAGACCCAGTACTTC
cdr3_aa: CASSVRIPGLAGQETQYF

j_call: TRBJ2-1
v_call: TRBV30
d_call: TRBD2
cdr3_nt: TGTGCCTGGCAGCGGGGGCCCTTAGGGAATGAGCAGTTCTTC
cdr3_aa: CAWQRGPLGNEQFF

j_call: TRBJ1-5
v_call: TRBV19
d_call: .
cdr3_nt: TGTGCCAGTAGTAAAACAGGGATGAGGCAGCCCCAGCATTTT
cdr3_aa: CASSKTGMRQPQHF

j_call: TRBJ1-4
v_call: TRBV4-2
d_call: .
cdr3_nt: TGTGCCAGCAGCCAAGACGGCTCTTTTGGGGGGGCTGCAACTAATGAAAAACTGTTTTTT
cdr3_aa: CASSQDGSFGGAATNEKLFF

j_call: TRBJ1-1
v_call: TRBV19
d_call: .
cdr3_nt: TGTGCCAGTACTCAGGGGCGAAGCACTGAAGCTTTCTTT
cdr3_aa: CASTQGRSTEAFF

j_call: TRBJ1-6
v_call: TRBV28
d_call: .
cdr3_nt: TGTGCCAGCAGTCCCGGGGGAGCCTATTCACCCCTCCACTTT
cdr3_aa: CASSPGGAYSPLHF

j_call: TRBJ1-4
v_call: TRBV6-1
d_call: .
cdr3_nt: TGTGCCAGCAGTGGGGGGGGGAAGGAAAAACTGTTTTTT
cdr3_aa: CASSGGGKEKLFF

j_call: TRBJ2-1
v_call: TRBV30
d_call: .
cdr3_nt: TGTGCCTGGGCCCCCGGGGGACTTGTAGTTGAGCAGTTCTTC
cdr3_aa: CAWAPGGLVVEQFF

j_call: TRBJ2-2
v_call: TRBV25-1
d_call: .
cdr3_nt: TGTGCCAGCAGTGAATTGGGGGGGCCGAACACCGGGGAGCTGTTTTTT
cdr3_aa: CASSELGGPNTGELFF